Below are 30 T cell receptor beta chains sequenced from a single sample in a study of blood T cell repertoires in COVID-19. Method: immunoSEQ multiplex PCR; TCRdb's copy keeps in-frame clones and lacks some. Counted here are 350,000 to 450,000 clones, approximately 93% occurring once; the ten biggest clones make up about 0.9%. Specimen: PBMCs or T cells enriched from blood (not recorded which). These receptors all stem from a middle-aged woman who had been exposed to COVID-19.

This clone was observed a single time. The V gene is TRBV29-1, the J gene TRBJ1-1; D remains ambiguous. This CDR3 has 12 residues. CDR1 is SQVTM and CDR2 is ANQGSEA in the germline V gene. V dropped 0 bases and J dropped 11 bases, with 13 bases sitting between them. The CDR3 DNA reads as TGCAGCGTTGAAGAACCAGCCCGCGGGGCTTTCTTT. Translating it yields CSVEEPARGAFF.

The chain uses TRBV4-3 and TRBJ1-3; TRBD1 agrees at 7 bases. Trimming took 3 bases from V and 0 from J; bases not matched to a gene: 5. Germline V gives CDR1 LGHNA, CDR2 YSLEER. The CDR3 has 16 residues. The CDR3: CASSQLGQNSGNTIYF. DNA of the CDR3: TGCGCCAGCAGCCAGCTGGGACAGAACTCTGGAAACACCATATATTTT.

V is TRBV27 and J is TRBJ2-3, with D maybe TRBD1 (6 bases). Trimming cost V 2 bases and J 3 bases, with 18 bases left between them. The CDR3 loop spans 17 amino acids. In germline, CDR1 is MNHEY, CDR2 SMNVEV (reference sequence). CDR3 DNA: TGTGCCAGCAGTTTAGGGTTCACAGGGATCGGGACAGATACGCAGTATTTT. Translated, it gives CASSLGFTGIGTDTQYF.

The gene calls are TRBV21-1 and TRBJ2-2; TRBD2 was called by the table and not checked on the DNA. TRBV21-1 has pseudogene status. This CDR3 spans 20 amino acids. The CDR3 nucleotides read TGTGCCAGCAGATTTTACTCTCGGACTAGCGGGGCTTTAAACACCGGGGAGCTGTTTTTT. This sequence encodes CASRFYSRTSGALNTGELFF.

The chain is built from TRBV7-2 and TRBJ2-7, with a weak D call TRBD1 (6 bases). In germline, CDR1 is SGHTA, CDR2 FQGNSA. Trimming took 5 bases from V and 3 from J, leaving 11 bases between them. This CDR3 comprises 13 residues. For the CDR3, the DNA is TGTGCCAGCAGCGCCAGGGGCCTCTACGAGCAGTACTTC. Translation gives CASSARGLYEQYF.

The genes are TRBV10-3 and TRBJ2-4, with a weak D call TRBD2 (5 bases). CDR1 is ENHRY and CDR2 is SYGVKD in the germline V gene. This CDR3 spans 13 amino acids. Trimming took 4 bases from V and 5 from J, leaving 9 bases between them. CDR3 amino acids: CAISVARENIQYF. Here the CDR3 DNA reads TGTGCCATCAGTGTTGCGAGGGAAAACATTCAGTACTTC.

V is TRBV10-3 and J is TRBJ2-7; 7 positions agree with TRBD1. The CDR3 length is 13 residues. After removal of 10 bases from V and 5 bases from J, the junction contained 11 bases not matched to a gene. Per germline, CDR1 ENHRY and CDR2 SYGVKD. CDR3 in amino acids: CATSTGSRNEQYF. The CDR3 DNA sequence: TGTGCCACCTCGACAGGGTCTCGGAACGAGCAGTACTTC.

In DNA, the CDR3 is TGCGCCACCAGGAAGACAGGGCAAAACACTGAAGCTTTCTTT. Protein sequence: CATRKTGQNTEAFF. This chain uses TRBV4-1 with TRBJ1-1, with 7 bases aligning to TRBD1. Per the germline V gene, CDR1 is MGHRA and CDR2 is YSYEKL. Unmatched junction bases numbered 10, after V lost 10 bases and J lost 2 bases. CDR3 length: 14 amino acids.

The rearrangement joins TRBV3-1 (or the pseudogene TRBV3-2) to TRBJ1-1; 10 positions match TRBD1. This CDR3 region has 15 residues. CDR1 is LGHDT, CDR2 YNNKEL, per germline (reference sequence). V was pared by 3 bases and J by 4 bases, with 5 bases of the junction left unmatched. This chain's CDR3 is CASSHRRDRGTEAFF. The CDR3 region has the DNA TGTGCCAGCAGCCACCGCCGGGACAGGGGCACTGAAGCTTTCTTT.

Of note for this clone: Other nucleotide sequences in the sample specify the same CDR3. The chain links TRBV30 to TRBJ1-6, with D maybe TRBD1 (6 bases). In germline, CDR1 is GTSNPN, CDR2 SVGIG (reference sequence). The V and J ends lost 4 bases and 6 bases respectively, with 10 bases between them. The CDR3 is 13 residues long. The CDR3 nucleotides read TGTGCCTGGACCGGACAGACTAATTCACCCCTCCACTTT. This sequence encodes CAWTGQTNSPLHF.

This rearrangement joins TRBV6-1 to TRBJ1-1; 9 bases agree with TRBD1. The V segment lost 1 base and the J segment 2 bases; nucleotides outside the gene matches: 2. The germline V gene encodes CDR1 MNHNS and CDR2 SASEGT. This CDR3 region has 15 residues. For the CDR3, the DNA is TGTGCCAGCAGTGAAGAGACAGGGGGAAACACTGAAGCTTTCTTT. It encodes CASSEETGGNTEAFF.

The chain employs TRBV7-3 and TRBJ2-5, with D tentatively TRBD1 (6 bases). Trimming stripped 3 bases from V and 2 bases from J, with 10 bases between. Germline-derived CDR1 and CDR2 are SGHTA and FQGTGA. The CDR3 has 14 residues. The CDR3 nucleotides read TGTGCCAGCAGCTTGGGGGCAGGACAAGAGACCCAGTACTTC. Its translation is CASSLGAGQETQYF.

The table lists this clone with a count of one. The chain is built from TRBV7-8 and TRBJ1-3; TRBD1 is a possible D gene (5 bases). The CDR3 loop spans 15 amino acids. In germline, CDR1 is SGHVS, CDR2 FQNEAQ. Trimming shortened V by 2 bases and J by 0 bases, and 8 bases separated the two germline ends. CDR3 loop: CASSLIRDSGNTIYF. In DNA form, the CDR3 reads TGTGCCAGCAGCTTAATCAGGGACTCTGGAAACACCATATATTTT.

This rearrangement joins TRBV6-5 to TRBJ2-3; D gene unclear. The CDR3 spans 11 residues. The V end was cut by 10 bases, the J end by 4 bases, with 9 bases between. Germline CDR1 is MNHEY and CDR2 is SVGAGI. The CDR3 nucleotides read TGTGCCACCGTCCGCGCAGATACGCAGTATTTT. Its translation: CATVRADTQYF.

The rearrangement uses TRBV19 and TRBJ2-7, with 9 bases that match TRBD2. V lost 7 bases to trimming and J lost 5 bases; unmatched junction nucleotides: 6. The CDR3 has 13 residues. Per germline, CDR1 LNHDA and CDR2 SQIVND (reference sequence). The CDR3 region has the DNA TGTGCCAGTACTGGGACTAGCTTCCACGAGCAGTACTTC. This encodes CASTGTSFHEQYF.

The chain couples TRBV6-4 to TRBJ2-1; no firm D call. Germline lookup yields CDR1 MRHNA and CDR2 SNTAGT. CDR3 size: 12 residues. Trimming pared 1 base from V and 8 bases from J, leaving 6 bases between. In DNA, the CDR3 is TGTGCCAGCAGTGACTTCAGGCATGAGCAGTTCTTC. Translating gives CASSDFRHEQFF.

The V gene is TRBV5-8, the J gene TRBJ1-5, with a tentative D call TRBD1 (5 bases). The germline CDR1 and CDR2 sequences are SGHTS and YDEGEE. The V end was cut by 0 bases, the J end by 2 bases, with 12 bases between. This CDR3 is built from 16 residues. The CDR3 loop is CASSLGVGLGNQPQHF. CDR3 DNA sequence: TGTGCCAGCAGCTTGGGAGTGGGGCTAGGCAATCAGCCCCAGCATTTT. The full variable domain, with the rest looked up from reference TRBV5-8 and TRBJ1-5, is EAGVTQSPTHLIKTRGQQATLRCSPISGHTSVYWYQQALGLGLQFLLWYDEGEERNRGNFPPRFSGRQFPNYSSELNVNALELEDSALYLCASSLGVGLGNQPQHFGDGTRLSIL.

V gene TRBV3-1 (or the pseudogene TRBV3-2) combines with J gene TRBJ2-6; D gene unclear. Germline values: CDR1 LGHDT, CDR2 YNNKEL (reference sequence). The CDR3 has 16 residues. The V gene lost 8 bases and the J gene lost 0 bases, with 14 bases spanning the gap. The CDR3 protein is CASVRLAVSGANVLTF. DNA of the CDR3: TGTGCCAGCGTTCGACTGGCCGTCTCTGGGGCCAACGTCCTGACTTTC.

J is TRBJ2-1 and V is TRBV4-1; possible D gene TRBD2, 5 bases. Per the germline V gene, CDR1 is MGHRA and CDR2 is YSYEKL. This CDR3 contains 16 residues. Between the trimmed V and J ends, which lost 0 bases and 0 bases, there was a span of 9 bases. As DNA, the CDR3 is TGCGCCAGCAGCCAAGATGAGCGGAGCTCCTACAATGAGCAGTTCTTC. Its protein is CASSQDERSSYNEQFF.

This sequence joins TRBV28 and TRBJ2-7; TRBD1 aligns across 7 bases. CDR1 and CDR2 (germline): MDHEN, SYDVKM. Trimming cost V 3 bases and J 3 bases; bases outside gene matches: 5. CDR3 length equals 14 residues. CDR3 sequence reads: CASSFTGTVYEQYF. The CDR3 nucleotides read TGTGCCAGCAGTTTCACCGGGACAGTCTACGAGCAGTACTTC.

The gene calls are TRBV7-2 and TRBJ2-3, with D unresolved. The CDR3 is 14 amino acids. CDR1 is SGHTA and CDR2 is FQGNSA in the germline V gene. V lost 1 base and J 5 bases, leaving 10 bases between the germline ends. The chain's CDR3 is CASSLDGPRDTQYF. The CDR3 coding sequence is TGTGCCAGCAGCTTAGATGGGCCTCGAGATACGCAGTATTTT.

CDR3 sequence: CASRGDRGINTEAFF. The CDR3 coding sequence is TGTGCCAGCAGGGGGGACAGGGGCATTAACACTGAAGCTTTCTTT. The chain recombines TRBV2 with TRBJ1-1, with 10 bases matching TRBD1. Germline-derived CDR1 and CDR2 are SNHLY and FYNNEI. The CDR3 totals 15 residues. J gave up 2 bases and V 6 bases, and 6 bases lay outside the gene matches. The full variable domain, its missing parts supplied by reference TRBV2 and TRBJ1-1, is EPEVTQTPSHQVTQMGQEVILRCVPISNHLYFYWYRQILGQKVEFLVSFYNNEISEKSEIFDDQFSVERPDGSNFTLKIRSTKLEDSAMYFCASRGDRGINTEAFFGQGTRLTVV.

The V gene is TRBV9, the J gene TRBJ2-4; 9 bases are shared with TRBD2. This CDR3 is 14 amino acids long. The V gene's germline CDR1 is SGDLS and CDR2 YYNGEE. The V and J ends lost 3 bases and 13 bases, in that order; junction bases with no gene match: 11. CDR3 DNA sequence: TGTGCCAGCAGCGCCCCGGGACTAGCATTTTACCAGTACTTC. Translated: CASSAPGLAFYQYF.

The chain links TRBV19 to TRBJ2-2, with 9 bases that match TRBD1. Germline loops: CDR1 LNHDA, CDR2 SQIVND (reference sequence). V lost 7 bases, J lost 6 bases, and 9 bases stayed unmatched. The CDR3 contains 15 residues. This CDR3 reads CASTPGTGPAGELFF. The CDR3 coding sequence is TGTGCCAGTACTCCTGGGACAGGGCCGGCCGGGGAGCTGTTTTTT.

Note on this clone: The sample contains more than one DNA sequence encoding this CDR3. The chain joins TRBV9 to TRBJ1-6; D remains ambiguous. Trimming stripped 0 bases from V and 0 bases from J, with 7 bases between. This CDR3 has 16 amino acids. Per the germline V gene, CDR1 is SGDLS and CDR2 is YYNGEE. In DNA form, the CDR3 reads TGTGCCAGCAGCGTAGATCCGAGCTCCTATAATTCACCCCTCCACTTT. Translated, it gives CASSVDPSSYNSPLHF.

The chain recombines TRBV10-1 with TRBJ1-6, with no clear D. The CDR3 is 12 residues long. CDR1 and CDR2 from the germline V gene are WNHNN and SYGVQD (reference sequence). V was clipped by 7 bases and J by 8 bases, with 9 bases between them. The DNA for the CDR3 is TGCGCCAGCATAGTGGAGCATTCACCCCTCCACTTT. As protein: CASIVEHSPLHF.

V usage is TRBV24-1 and J usage is TRBJ2-1; 8 nucleotides align to TRBD1. V lost 5 bases and J lost 0; bases outside the gene matches: 8. This CDR3 comprises 17 residues. Per the germline V gene, CDR1 is KGHDR and CDR2 is SFDVKD. The CDR3 region has the DNA TGTGCCACCAGTGGTATTAACAGGGGGAGCTCCTACAATGAGCAGTTCTTC. Translation gives CATSGINRGSSYNEQFF.

The chain links TRBV6-5 to TRBJ2-3, with 13 bases identical to TRBD2. CDR1 is MNHEY, CDR2 SVGAGI, per germline. The CDR3 contains 16 residues. Germline trimming cut 2 bases from V and 6 bases from J; bases unmatched to any gene: 5. The CDR3 loop reads CASSYSPLAGGDTQYF. The CDR3 DNA sequence: TGTGCCAGCAGTTACAGCCCACTAGCGGGGGGGGATACGCAGTATTTT.

This chain links TRBV6-4 with TRBJ1-1; D not resolved. Germline CDR1 is MRHNA and CDR2 is SNTAGT. Deletions cut 0 bases from V and 1 base from J, with 12 bases between. The CDR3 is 16 amino acids. The CDR3 DNA follows: TGTGCCAGCAGTGACTCGGCTGGTTTGGCGAACACTGAAGCTTTCTTT. Translation gives CASSDSAGLANTEAFF.

This clone was seen only once. The V gene is TRBV6-5, the J gene TRBJ1-6; D might be TRBD1 (6 bases). The CDR3 extends over 15 amino acids. Germline loops: CDR1 MNHEY, CDR2 SVGAGI. Trimming removed 6 bases from V and 7 bases from J, with 16 bases in between. The CDR3 here is CASRAMTGYNSPLHF. DNA of the CDR3: TGTGCCAGCAGAGCCATGACAGGTTACAATTCACCCCTCCACTTT.